This passage covers 2 T cell receptor beta chains from one sample sequenced in a study of blood T cell repertoires in COVID-19. The protocol was immunoSEQ multiplex PCR, while the TCRdb copy is restricted to in-frame clones and leaves out a portion. The table has more than 75,000 clones, around 80% seen once. Sequencing was done on a sample of peripheral blood. The receptor source for this set is a man in his 60s with acute or convalescent COVID-19.

This chain uses TRBV4-3 with TRBJ1-1; a possible D gene is TRBD1 (5 bases). From germline, CDR1 is LGHNA and CDR2 YSLEER. The germline V and J ends were trimmed by 1 base and 4 bases, with 7 bases remaining between them. The CDR3 has 13 residues. The CDR3 coding sequence is TGCGCCAGCAGCCAAGGGCAGGGCACTGAAGCTTTCTTT. This gives the protein CASSQGQGTEAFF.

The chain uses TRBV18 and TRBJ1-4; the match to TRBD1 covers 7 bases. CDR3 length: 15 residues. The V gene's germline CDR1 is KGHSH and CDR2 LQKENI. Trimming took 3 bases from V and 0 from J; bases not matched to a gene: 1. CDR3 nucleotides: TGTGCCAGCTCACCCAGGGGGACAACTAATGAAAAACTGTTTTTT. It translates to CASSPRGTTNEKLFF.